The clone carrying this T cell receptor beta chain was picked up a small number of times. Unique molecular identifiers were incorporated into the prepared TCRbeta library. TCRdb re-derived calls from the PCR reads in MiXCR, one entry per CDR3 protein. The table lists some 490,000 distinct CDR3 sequences, around 12% of them singletons. These data come from a study of T-cell reconstitution after alpha-beta-depleted transplantation in children. This CDR3 is 15 amino acids long. Trimming stripped 3 bases from V and 0 bases from J, with 11 bases between. From germline, CDR1 is KGHSH and CDR2 LQKENI. Specimen: PBMCs from the stem cell graft donor, collected from the stem cell graft. The TCR originated in a human donor who donated a stem cell graft to a child with combined immunodeficiency. The rearrangement links TRBV18 to TRBJ1-1; no clear D gene. CDR3 sequence (DNA): TGTGCCAGCTCACCGACGGGAGGGCTGAACACTGAAGCTTTCTTT. The encoded protein is CASSPTGGLNTEAFF.